This T cell receptor beta chain was identified during a study of blood T cell repertoires in COVID-19. V lost 6 bases to trimming and J lost 3 bases, with 3 bases between them. CDR1 and CDR2 from the germline V gene are MDHEN and SYDVKM. The CDR3 is made up of 10 amino acids. Repertoires were generated with immunoSEQ multiplex PCR, while TCRdb's copy carries only in-frame clones and drops some. The data contain 130,000 to 150,000 clones, 85% to 90% of them singletons. The receptor comes from a woman aged 55-69 years with active COVID-19. The V call is TRBV28, the J call TRBJ2-7; D ambiguous. The sequenced sample was peripheral blood. CDR3 protein: CASSHYEQYF. CDR3 bases: TGTGCCAGCAGCCACTACGAGCAGTACTTC.